This paragraph reports one TCR beta chain. TCRdb recomputed calls from the 5' RACE reads with MiXCR, one row per CDR3 protein. The data show some 91,000 distinct CDR3 sequences, under 15% seen once. This sample is part of a study of early T cells in non-severe SARS-CoV-2 infection. In germline, CDR1 is MDHEN, CDR2 SYDVKM. Trimming shortened V by 11 bases and J by 4 bases, and 20 bases separated the two germline ends. The length of the CDR3 is 15 residues. This receptor was obtained from an adult who was a healthcare worker with PCR-confirmed SARS-CoV-2 infection or an uninfected control (not recorded which). Specimen: whole blood. The rearrangement links TRBV28 to TRBJ1-4; D uncertain. CDR3 DNA sequence: TGTGCCGCTGCGGGCAGGCGGGAGTTTAATGAAAAACTGTTTTTT. It codes for CAAAGRREFNEKLFF.